This T cell receptor (beta chain) is drawn from a study of memory CD4+ T cells and cytomegalovirus serostatus. The wider study: Of the healthy Belgian adults, 9 were CMV seropositive and 24 seronegative.

As for this clone: Antigen: not known.

Whole-study findings and limits: Each of roughly 65 CMV-associated TCRbeta sequences occurred in one to five individuals. Median bootstrapped AUC for CMV status was about 0.96 originally, approximately 0.93 US-trained.

The CDR3 length is 14 residues. Losses at the gene ends were 3 bases for V and 5 bases for J; bases not matched to a gene: 3. Germline values: CDR1 KGHSH, CDR2 LQKENI. Single viable CD3+CD4+CD8-CD45RO+ cells were sorted as the memory CD4+ T cells. Serum IgG to CMV pp150, pp28, p38 and p52 defined serostatus. The data were produced by immunoSEQ multiplex PCR, yet TCRdb's version contains in-frame clones alone and is incomplete. Of some 29,000 clones listed, around 74% were seen once; the top ten hold less than 0.65%. Input material: memory CD4+ T cells from blood. The TCR sequence derives from an adult in good health and CMV-seronegative. Some clones in this sample may be carry-over from other donors' samples. V is TRBV18 and J is TRBJ1-4; 7 bases match TRBD1. The CDR3 sequence: CASSPGDRNEKLFF. The CDR3, as DNA: TGTGCCAGCTCACCCGGGGACAGAAATGAAAAACTGTTTTTT.